Shown below are 16 T cell receptor beta chains from a single sample sequenced in a study of blood T cells in healthy people across ages. A J-beta primer mix and a sample-barcoded 5' primer were used in a second PCR of about 7 to 12 cycles. Via MiXCR, TCRdb re-called the 5' RACE reads, giving one row per CDR3 protein. The sample has fewer than 800,000 distinct CDR3 sequences; about 30% are singletons. Sequencing was performed on blood. The receptors originated from a woman of 80 years or more in good health.

Only a few counts were recorded for this clonotype. CDR3 DNA: TGCAGTGCTATTCCCCGGACAGGGTACAATGAGCAGTACTTC. Translated: CSAIPRTGYNEQYF. The V and J genes are TRBV20-1 and TRBJ2-7; 8 bases match TRBD1. The CDR3 contains 14 residues. Germline loops: CDR1 DFQATT, CDR2 SNEGSKA (reference sequence). V lost 4 bases, J lost 7 bases, and 12 bases stayed unmatched.

Comment on this clonotype: One junction end does not reproduce the germline sequence, and a read error may be involved. The rearrangement joins TRBV6-2 or TRBV6-3 to TRBJ2-2; 7 nucleotides align to TRBD1. This CDR3 is 17 amino acids long. Germline V gene data show CDR1 as MNHEY and CDR2 as SVGEGT. CDR3 in DNA: TGTGCCAGCAGTTACTTGACGGGACAGTCAAAAACCGGGGAGCGGTTTTTT. This codes for CASSYLTGQSKTGERFF.

In this sample, this clonotype turned up many times. This chain connects TRBV7-2 to TRBJ2-7, with D perhaps TRBD2 (7 bases). CDR1 and CDR2 from the germline V gene are SGHTA and FQGNSA. This CDR3 region has 15 residues. Trimming stripped 2 bases from V and 7 bases from J, with 18 bases between. In DNA form, the CDR3 reads TGTGCCAGCAGCTTACTGGGGGGAGGGGGGAGGGAGCAGTACTTC. This codes for CASSLLGGGGREQYF.

The rearrangement joins TRBV19 to TRBJ1-1, with D maybe TRBD1 (5 bases). V dropped 7 bases and J dropped 1 base, with 13 bases sitting between them. The germline V gene encodes CDR1 LNHDA and CDR2 SQIVND (reference sequence). The CDR3 is made up of 14 amino acids. CDR3 region: CASIWTGTNTEAFF. Written as DNA, the CDR3 is TGTGCCAGTATTTGGACGGGGACGAACACTGAAGCTTTCTTT.

The chain employs TRBV5-1 and TRBJ2-1, with TRBD2 matching 7 bases. With 3 bases clipped from V and 7 bases from J, the junction kept 7 bases outside the gene matches. Germline assignment: CDR1 SGHRS and CDR2 YFSETQ. The CDR3 covers 14 residues. CDR3 protein: CASSSQLAKNEQFF. CDR3 DNA sequence: TGCGCCAGCAGCTCCCAACTAGCGAAGAATGAGCAGTTCTTC.

CDR3 sequence: CSARTELNTEAFF. The CDR3 bases are TGCAGTGCCAGGACAGAGCTTAACACTGAAGCTTTCTTT. The chain uses TRBV20-1 and TRBJ1-1; maybe TRBD1 (6 bases). This CDR3 is built from 13 residues. V gave up 6 bases and J gave up 2 bases, with 13 bases separating them. Germline V gives CDR1 DFQATT, CDR2 SNEGSKA (reference sequence).

This chain uses TRBV12-3 or TRBV12-4 with TRBJ2-3, with TRBD1 matching over 7 bases. This CDR3 spans 14 amino acids. Trimming removed 1 base from V and 4 bases from J; junction bases left unmatched: 2. DNA of the CDR3: TGTGCCAGCAGTTTAGGGGACAGCGCAGATACGCAGTATTTT. Translated, it gives CASSLGDSADTQYF.

Turning to this clonotype: A much larger clone differs from this one at a single base, so this may be a read error. The J gene is TRBJ2-7, the V gene TRBV11-2; 7 nucleotides match TRBD2. The germline gives CDR1 SGHAT, CDR2 FQNNGV. The CDR3 covers 17 residues. CDR3 in DNA: TGTGCCGGCAGCTTAGATCGTGCTAGCGGCACAACCTACGAGCAGTACTTC. It codes for CAGSLDRASGTTYEQYF.

The chain uses TRBV3-1 and TRBJ2-2; TRBD1 matches 12 bases. CDR1 is LGHDT, CDR2 YNNKEL, per germline (reference sequence). The junction had 4 bases not matched to a gene; V was cut back by 1 base and J by 7 bases. The CDR3 runs 16 residues. CDR3 residues: CASSQAGTGGLGELFF. In DNA, the CDR3 is TGTGCCAGCAGCCAAGCCGGGACAGGGGGCCTCGGGGAGCTGTTTTTT.

The chain joins TRBV7-2 to TRBJ2-3; D gene uncertain. CDR1 and CDR2 from the germline V gene are SGHTA and FQGNSA. This CDR3 has 14 residues. V shed 4 bases and J shed 2 bases, with 10 bases lying between them. The CDR3 DNA follows: TGTGCCAGCAGCTCGGCCGAAGCCACAGATACGCAGTATTTT. This encodes CASSSAEATDTQYF.

V is TRBV20-1 and J is TRBJ2-7, with TRBD2 matching 9 bases. This CDR3 spans 12 amino acids. CDR1 and CDR2 from the germline V gene are DFQATT and SNEGSKA (reference sequence). CDR3 sequence (DNA): TGCAGGGCGGGGGGGGGAATTCACGAGCAGTACTTC. It encodes CRAGGGIHEQYF.

This clonotype was detected ten times or more. This chain joins TRBV5-5 and TRBJ1-2; D ambiguous. V shed 1 base and J shed 2 bases, with 12 bases lying between them. Germline loops: CDR1 SGHKS, CDR2 YYEKEE (reference sequence). The CDR3 sequence is 15 residues long. DNA for the CDR3: TGTGCCAGCAGCTTGAACTACGGAGGGAACTATGGCTACACCTTC. Translation: CASSLNYGGNYGYTF. The entire variable domain, with the rest obtained from reference TRBV5-5 and TRBJ1-2, is as follows: DAGVTQSPTHLIKTRGQQVTLRCSPISGHKSVSWYQQVLGQGPQFIFQYYEKEERGRGNFPDRFSARQFPNYSSELNVNALLLGDSALYLCASSLNYGGNYGYTFGSGTRLTVV.

The chain links TRBV5-5 to TRBJ1-4, with a possible D match to TRBD1 (5 bases). Trimming left V 0 bases short and J 7 bases short, with 10 bases between. Germline V CDR1 and CDR2: SGHKS, YYEKEE (reference sequence). This CDR3 is built from 14 residues. Here the CDR3 DNA reads TGTGCCAGCAGCTTGGGGGACGACGGTGAAAAACTGTTTTTT. Residues: CASSLGDDGEKLFF.

For this clonotype: Since a much larger clone is just one base distant, this may be a read error. The rearrangement links TRBV3-1 to TRBJ1-1; D possibly corresponds to TRBD1 (5 bases). The CDR3 has 15 residues. Germline V gives CDR1 LGHDT, CDR2 YNNKEL (reference sequence). V was pared by 4 bases and J by 3 bases, with 15 bases between. CDR3 nucleotide sequence: TGTGCCAGCAGCCTCCAACAGGCCAGCTACACTGAAGCTTTCTTT. It specifies CASSLQQASYTEAFF.

This clonotype showed up many times. The chain joins TRBV7-2 to TRBJ1-5; TRBD1 is a possible D gene (6 bases). V was cut by 1 base and J by 3 bases, with 16 bases left in between. The CDR3 sequence is 17 residues long. CDR1 and CDR2 (germline): SGHTA, FQGNSA. The CDR3 DNA reads TGTGCCAGCAGCTTAGGCTCCTTGGGGGGGGCCAATCAGCCCCAGCATTTT. Its translation: CASSLGSLGGANQPQHF. The full variable domain, in which reference TRBV7-2 and TRBJ1-5 provide the parts outside the CDR3, is GAGVSQSPSNKVTEKGKDVELRCDPISGHTALYWYRQSLGQGLEFLIYFQGNSAPDKSGLPSDRFSAERTGGSVSTLTIQRTQQEDSAVYLCASSLGSLGGANQPQHFGDGTRLSIL.

In this sample, this clonotype turned up a few times. The chain joins TRBV3-1 to TRBJ2-1, with a possible D match to TRBD1 (6 bases). The last part of the DNA fits TRBJ2-7 better; the J call may be wrong. This CDR3 has 15 amino acids. CDR1 LGHDT and CDR2 YNNKEL come from the germline V gene (reference sequence). The CDR3 is CASSPPGVIYNEQYF. CDR3 coding DNA: TGTGCCAGCAGCCCGCCAGGGGTCATTTACAATGAGCAGTACTTC.